These 14 T cell receptor beta chains came from one sample sequenced in a study of T-cell reconstitution after alpha-beta-depleted transplantation in children. Unique molecular identifiers were used in preparing the TCRbeta library. MiXCR, run by TCRdb on the PCR reads, gives a single entry per CDR3 protein. The sample lists hundreds of thousands of distinct CDR3 sequences, under 15% occurring once. The sequencing here drew on PBMCs from the stem cell graft donor, taken from the stem cell graft. All receptors derive from a human donor who donated a stem cell graft to a child with combined immunodeficiency.

The chain employs TRBV4-3 and TRBJ2-2, with unresolved D. Looked up from germline, CDR1 is LGHNA and CDR2 is YSLEER. V was cut by 0 bases and J by 5 bases, with 13 bases left in between. The CDR3 is 16 amino acids. Written as DNA, the CDR3 is TGCGCCAGCAGCCAAGATCTCACGGGTCGGACCGGGGAGCTGTTTTTT. Its protein product is CASSQDLTGRTGELFF.

The chain links TRBV27 to TRBJ2-1, with D unclear. V was shortened by 8 bases and J by 9 bases, with 11 bases between the two germline ends. The CDR3 consists of 11 residues. Germline CDR1 reads MNHEY; CDR2 reads SMNVEV (reference sequence). The DNA for the CDR3 is TGTGCCAGCTTGACCCTAGGTGAGCAGTTCTTC. This translates into CASLTLGEQFF.

In its sample, this clonotype was seen many times. The gene calls are TRBV10-3 and TRBJ2-5; TRBD2 agrees at 12 bases. This CDR3 region has 19 residues. J gave up 1 base and V 0 bases, and 9 bases lay outside the gene matches. Looked up from germline, CDR1 is ENHRY and CDR2 is SYGVKD. The chain's CDR3 is CAISESHGLAGRGQETQYF. CDR3 DNA sequence: TGTGCCATCAGTGAGTCCCACGGACTAGCGGGAAGGGGCCAAGAGACCCAGTACTTC.

The V call is TRBV9, the J call TRBJ2-1; D is unresolved. The CDR3 covers 12 residues. Germline CDR1 and CDR2: SGDLS and YYNGEE. Between the trimmed V and J ends, which lost 0 bases and 9 bases, there was a span of 7 bases. CDR3 region: CASSVALGEQFF. The CDR3 nucleotides are TGTGCCAGCAGCGTAGCTCTGGGTGAGCAGTTCTTC.

This clonotype was observed at least ten times. The chain uses TRBV6-1 and TRBJ2-7, with D uncertain. Germline CDR1 and CDR2: MNHNS and SASEGT. Between the trimmed V and J ends, which lost 7 bases and 0 bases, there was a span of 13 bases. This CDR3 has 14 amino acids. The CDR3 bases are TGTGCCAGCAAGGAAAACGAGCCCTCCTACGAGCAGTACTTC. Its translation is CASKENEPSYEQYF.

This clonotype was seen ten or more times. The rearrangement joins TRBV5-1 to TRBJ2-3; no firm D call. Germline CDR1 SGHRS, CDR2 YFSETQ. The CDR3 consists of 15 residues. Trimming cost V 2 bases and J 2 bases, with 12 bases left between them. The chain's CDR3 is CASSFAARSTDTQYF. In nucleotides, the CDR3 is TGCGCCAGCAGCTTCGCGGCCCGCTCCACAGATACGCAGTATTTT.

This clonotype was counted between two and nine times. The CDR3 nucleotides read TGCAGCGCTCCCGAAACCACTGAAGCTTTCTTT. Protein: CSAPETTEAFF. This rearrangement joins TRBV29-1 to TRBJ1-1; no clear D. The CDR3 has 11 amino acids. Per the germline V gene, CDR1 is SQVTM and CDR2 is ANQGSEA. V gave up 7 bases and J gave up 4 bases, with 10 bases separating them.

CDR3 sequence: CASSVTKTGHWVYEQYF. CDR3 bases: TGTGCCAGCAGTGTCACTAAAACGGGACATTGGGTATACGAGCAGTACTTC. This rearrangement joins TRBV25-1 to TRBJ2-7, with D possibly TRBD1 on 6 matching bases. Germline V gene data show CDR1 as MGHDK and CDR2 as SYGVNS. V shed 4 bases and J shed 4 bases, with 23 bases lying between them. The CDR3 extends over 17 amino acids.

CDR3 in amino acids: CSVEGLVVGGEQFF. CDR3 DNA: TGCAGCGTTGAAGGGCTAGTAGTGGGTGGTGAGCAGTTCTTC. This chain links TRBV29-1 with TRBJ2-1; D unresolved. This CDR3 region has 14 residues. Germline V gives CDR1 SQVTM, CDR2 ANQGSEA. Trimming took off 1 base at V and 9 bases at J, with 16 bases between the two ends.

The chain couples TRBV4-2 to TRBJ1-5; tentative D call: TRBD1 (6 bases). The germline V gene encodes CDR1 LGHNA and CDR2 YNFKEQ. The ends were cut back, 4 bases at V and 5 bases at J, with 9 bases in the middle. The CDR3 is 13 residues long. CDR3 loop: CASSRGQYQPQHF. In DNA, the CDR3 is TGTGCCAGCAGCCGGGGGCAGTATCAGCCCCAGCATTTT.

This clonotype was counted many times. The V call is TRBV5-1, the J call TRBJ2-1; TRBD1 matches at 7 bases. Unmatched junction bases numbered 12, after V lost 2 bases and J lost 4 bases. CDR3 length: 17 amino acids. Germline CDR1 reads SGHRS; CDR2 reads YFSETQ. The CDR3 is CASSFYWIGQVYNEQFF. In DNA, the CDR3 is TGCGCCAGCAGCTTCTATTGGATCGGACAGGTGTACAATGAGCAGTTCTTC.

In its sample, this clonotype was seen many times. The chain carries TRBV29-1 and TRBJ2-1, with D possibly being TRBD2 (5 bases). The CDR3 covers 13 residues. CDR1 is SQVTM, CDR2 ANQGSEA, per germline. Trimming removed 0 bases at V and 9 bases at J, with 12 bases between. In DNA form, the CDR3 reads TGCAGCGTTGAAGAATCGGGAATACCTGAGCAGTTCTTC. It codes for CSVEESGIPEQFF.

The chain is built from TRBV6-2 or TRBV6-3 and TRBJ2-1; 11 positions agree with TRBD2. Germline V gives CDR1 MNHEY, CDR2 SVGEGT. There are 17 residues in the CDR3. V trimming: 0 bases; J trimming: 4 bases; junction bases outside the gene matches: 5. The CDR3 DNA sequence: TGTGCCAGCAGTTACTCGAAACTAGCGGGAGTTTACAATGAGCAGTTCTTC. The encoded protein is CASSYSKLAGVYNEQFF.

There are many counts of this clonotype. The rearrangement uses TRBV29-1 and TRBJ1-4, with 7 bases lining up with TRBD1. V lost 6 bases to trimming and J lost 2 bases; unmatched junction nucleotides: 9. Germline CDR1 SQVTM, CDR2 ANQGSEA. There are 15 residues in the CDR3. The CDR3 here is CSVGTALGTNEKLFF. As DNA, the CDR3 is TGCAGCGTGGGGACAGCCTTGGGGACTAATGAAAAACTGTTTTTT.